The 31 T cell receptor beta chains reported below all come from one sample, sequenced in a study of T cells in Graves' hyperthyroidism and ophthalmopathy. Researchers took RNA transcripts and amplified the TCR beta CDR3 regions from them. The HTBI primer set drove a first-round RT-PCR of the TCR CDR3. TCRdb re-analysed the multiplex PCR reads in MiXCR, keeping a single row per CDR3 protein. The sample yields some 600,000 distinct CDR3 sequences, 14% seen once. The sample was blood. The receptors originated from a woman aged 30 to 39 with Graves' hyperthyroidism that later progressed to Graves' ophthalmopathy.

The V gene is TRBV7-9, the J gene TRBJ2-1; TRBD1 agrees at 12 bases. CDR3 length equals 20 residues. Trimming removed 5 bases from V and 3 bases from J; junction bases left unmatched: 17. Germline CDR1 and CDR2: SEHNR and FQNEAQ (reference sequence). The CDR3 DNA reads as TGTGCCAGCAGCCCCCCCTTAGGGACAGGGGGCCCAGGCGGCTACAATGAGCAGTTCTTC. It specifies CASSPPLGTGGPGGYNEQFF.

This clonotype appeared a few times. This chain uses TRBV6-5 with TRBJ2-7; 10 positions match TRBD1. V dropped 1 base and J dropped 8; count of bases not matched to a gene: 5. Germline assignment: CDR1 MNHEY and CDR2 SVGAGI. CDR3 length: 14 amino acids. CDR3 DNA sequence: TGTGCCAGCAGTTACTGGGACAGGGGAGTTAAGCAGTACTTC. Amino acid sequence: CASSYWDRGVKQYF.

This clonotype has at least ten counts. A read error may account for a junction end that differs from germline. V and J are TRBV11-3 and TRBJ1-1; D unresolved. The CDR3 is made up of 15 amino acids. Germline CDR1 SGHNT, CDR2 YENEEA. CDR3 region: CASSLSGRLNAEAFF. The CDR3, as DNA: TGTGCCAGCAGCTTAAGTGGGCGGCTGAACGCTGAAGCTTTCTTT.

This clonotype turned up a few times. This chain links TRBV3-1 with TRBJ2-7; D possibly matches TRBD1 or TRBD2 (5 bases each). V lost 5 bases and J lost 3, with 11 bases in between. The germline V gene has CDR1 LGHDT and CDR2 YNNKEL (reference sequence). The CDR3 is made up of 13 amino acids. CDR3 sequence reads: CASSGDGFYEQYF. Written as DNA, the CDR3 is TGTGCCAGCAGCGGGGACGGCTTCTACGAGCAGTACTTC.

This clonotype was observed many times. The V gene is TRBV25-1, the J gene TRBJ2-6; TRBD1 is a possible D gene (6 bases). This CDR3 spans 18 amino acids. Trimming took off 5 bases at V and 2 bases at J, with 19 bases between the two ends. Germline loops: CDR1 MGHDK, CDR2 SYGVNS. The CDR3 bases are TGTGCCAGCAGTAGGATACAGGGAAGTATAACTGGGGCCAACGTCCTGACTTTC. This encodes CASSRIQGSITGANVLTF.

This clonotype appeared a single time. Since a much larger clone is just one base distant, this may be a read error. The J gene is TRBJ2-5, the V gene TRBV18; D call uncertain. The CDR3 extends over 14 amino acids. In germline, CDR1 is KGHSH, CDR2 LQKENI. CDR3 residues: CPSSPDGRQETQYF. The CDR3 nucleotides read TGTCCCAGCTCACCGGACGGACGGCAAGAGACCCAGTACTTC.

This clonotype was counted only a few times. Just one base apart from a much larger clone, this may be a read error. The chain employs TRBV11-2 and TRBJ1-1, with TRBD1 matching 7 bases. From germline, CDR1 is SGHAT and CDR2 FQNNGV. The CDR3 spans 13 residues. Here the CDR3 DNA reads TGTGCCAGCGTCGCAGGGGGTTTCCCTGAAGCTTCCTTT. Encoded protein: CASVAGGFPEASF.

This clonotype was seen ten or more times. The J gene is TRBJ1-1, the V gene TRBV7-9; 7 bases fit TRBD1. The CDR3 sequence is 15 residues long. V shed 1 base and J 3 bases; nucleotides not matched to a gene: 5. Germline CDR1 and CDR2: SEHNR and FQNEAQ (reference sequence). The DNA of the CDR3 is TGTGCCAGCAGCTTAGGGGGACAGCACTACACTGAAGCTTTCTTT. Translated: CASSLGGQHYTEAFF.

Only one count was recorded for this clonotype. This may stem from a read error, because a much larger clone lies one nucleotide away. This chain joins TRBV5-1 and TRBJ2-4; D tentatively fits TRBD1 or TRBD2 (6 bases each). The CDR3 runs to 17 residues. CDR1 is SGHRS and CDR2 is YFSETQ in the germline V gene. The CDR3 DNA sequence: TGCGCCAGCAGCTTGGGTCCCCTGGGGGGCTCTAAAAACATTCAGGACTTC. Translation: CASSLGPLGGSKNIQDF.

This clonotype was recorded a few times. This chain connects TRBV3-1 to TRBJ2-1; D gene ambiguous. Germline loops: CDR1 LGHDT, CDR2 YNNKEL (reference sequence). The CDR3 totals 12 residues. Between the trimmed V and J ends, which lost 1 base and 12 bases, there was a span of 10 bases. The CDR3 DNA reads TGTGCCAGCAGCCAAGCTAGAGGACCGCAGTTCTTC. This encodes CASSQARGPQFF.

The table lists this clonotype with many counts. The chain recombines TRBV10-3 with TRBJ1-5; TRBD1 matches 7 bases. After removal of 2 bases from V and 3 bases from J, the junction contained 7 bases not matched to a gene. CDR3 length equals 16 residues. The germline CDR1 and CDR2 sequences are ENHRY and SYGVKD. CDR3 in DNA: TGTGCCATCAGTGAGGTACGGACAGGAGACAATCAGCCCCAGCATTTT. This codes for CAISEVRTGDNQPQHF.

This clonotype has a handful of counts. The chain has TRBV14 and TRBJ2-2, with a possible D match to TRBD1 (7 bases). V dropped 1 base and J dropped 1 base, with 10 bases sitting between them. Germline V gives CDR1 SGHDN, CDR2 FVKESK. This CDR3 contains 16 residues. CDR3 nucleotides: TGTGCCAGCAGCCAAGGGAGGGGGCTGAACACCGGGGAGCTGTTTTTT. Its translation: CASSQGRGLNTGELFF.

This clonotype was seen ten or more times. The genes are TRBV9 and TRBJ2-1; 9 bases agree with TRBD2. The CDR3 has 17 residues. The V gene end was trimmed by 3 bases and the J gene end by 4 bases; junction bases not matched to a gene: 11. The germline V gene encodes CDR1 SGDLS and CDR2 YYNGEE. The CDR3 here is CASSAGSGLALYNEQFF. CDR3 DNA: TGTGCCAGCAGCGCAGGCTCGGGACTAGCCCTTTACAATGAGCAGTTCTTC.

This clonotype showed up many times. The genes are TRBV7-8 and TRBJ1-2; 7 bases are shared with TRBD1. The germline gives CDR1 SGHVS, CDR2 FQNEAQ. CDR3 length: 13 amino acids. V lost 1 base and J lost 8; bases outside the gene matches: 4. CDR3 in DNA: TGTGCCAGCAGCTTAGTGGGACAGCTAGGCTACACCTTC. Translation: CASSLVGQLGYTF. The full variable domain, rest sourced from reference TRBV7-8 and TRBJ1-2, is GAGVSQSPRYKVAKRGQDVALRCDPISGHVSLFWYQQALGQGPEFLTYFQNEAQLDKSGLPSDRFFAERPEGSVSTLKIQRTQQEDSAVYLCASSLVGQLGYTFGSGTRLTVV.

This clonotype occurred a few times. This chain links TRBV5-4 with TRBJ1-2; 9 bases match TRBD1. The CDR3 loop spans 15 amino acids. CDR1 and CDR2 from the germline V gene are SGHNT and YYREEE (reference sequence). With 5 bases clipped from V and 4 bases from J, the junction kept 9 bases outside the gene matches. The CDR3 DNA reads TGTGCCAGCAGGGATGACAGGGGGGAGGTCTATGGCTACACCTTC. The encoded protein is CASRDDRGEVYGYTF.

This clonotype occurred a few times. This rearrangement joins TRBV12-5 to TRBJ1-4, with 7 bases lining up with TRBD1. Germline trimming cut 9 bases from V and 6 bases from J; bases unmatched to any gene: 4. The germline V gene encodes CDR1 LGHNT and CDR2 FRNRAP. CDR3 length equals 12 residues. The CDR3 loop reads CASRDRYEKLFF. CDR3 in DNA: TGTGCTAGCCGGGACAGATATGAAAAACTGTTTTTT.

In this sample, this clonotype turned up many times. The V and J genes are TRBV6-1 and TRBJ1-1; D not resolved. Germline-derived CDR1 and CDR2 are MNHNS and SASEGT. V lost 8 bases to trimming and J lost 6 bases, with 10 bases between them. This CDR3 is 11 amino acids long. CDR3 sequence (DNA): TGTGCCAGCCAGATGATTTCTGAAGCTTTCTTT. Translating gives CASQMISEAFF.

This clonotype was seen more than once but under ten times. The chain recombines TRBV9 with TRBJ2-1; 8 bases are shared with TRBD2. V was pared by 9 bases and J by 0 bases, with 8 bases of the junction left unmatched. Germline-derived CDR1 and CDR2 are SGDLS and YYNGEE. This CDR3 comprises 15 residues. As DNA, the CDR3 is TGTGCCACCGGGGGGGATCCGAGCTCCTACAATGAGCAGTTCTTC. It specifies CATGGDPSSYNEQFF.

This clonotype showed up just a few times. The chain combines TRBV7-9 with TRBJ1-2; D is perhaps TRBD1 (5 bases). The CDR3 runs to 17 residues. Germline V lookup: CDR1 SEHNR, CDR2 FQNEAQ (reference sequence). Trimming left V 6 bases short and J 6 bases short, with 26 bases between. The CDR3 here is CASSNWGGGPILDGYTF. CDR3 bases: TGTGCCAGCAGTAACTGGGGTGGGGGACCTATTTTGGATGGCTACACCTTC.

This clonotype has just a few counts. J is TRBJ1-5 and V is TRBV27; D uncertain. The ends were cut back, 3 bases at V and 5 bases at J, with 11 bases in the middle. The CDR3 extends over 14 amino acids. Germline-derived CDR1 and CDR2 are MNHEY and SMNVEV (reference sequence). The CDR3: CASSFGDADQPQHF. In DNA form, the CDR3 reads TGTGCCAGCAGTTTCGGGGATGCAGATCAGCCCCAGCATTTT.

There are many counts of this clonotype. The chain carries TRBV14 and TRBJ2-1; 11 nucleotides match TRBD2. J was trimmed by 6 bases and V by 4 bases; bases with no gene match: 5. Per the germline V gene, CDR1 is SGHDN and CDR2 is FVKESK. The CDR3 totals 15 residues. CDR3 in DNA: TGTGCCAGCAGCCTAGCGGGAGGGTCGGGCAATGAGCAGTTCTTC. Its translation is CASSLAGGSGNEQFF.

This clonotype was detected many times. The CDR3 region has the DNA TGTGCCAGCAGTTCCCGACCGAATTCACCCCTCCACTTT. Protein product: CASSSRPNSPLHF. This chain joins TRBV3-1 and TRBJ1-6; D is undetermined. V was shortened by 6 bases and J by 7 bases, with 10 bases between the two germline ends. Germline loops: CDR1 LGHDT, CDR2 YNNKEL (reference sequence). The CDR3 is 13 amino acids.

The chain has TRBV6-5 and TRBJ1-3; D remains unclear. V dropped 0 bases and J dropped 0 bases, with 15 bases sitting between them. The CDR3 has 18 residues. Germline V gene sequence: CDR1 MNHEY, CDR2 SVGAGI. In DNA, the CDR3 is TGTGCCAGCAGTTACTCGATTGGTGGACCTTCCTCTGGAAACACCATATATTTT. Translating gives CASSYSIGGPSSGNTIYF.

Worth noting for this clonotype: Germline is not matched at one junction end, which may reflect a read error. The rearrangement joins TRBV12-5 to TRBJ2-5, with TRBD2 matching over 11 bases. CDR3 length: 16 residues. Germline V CDR1 and CDR2: LGHNT, FRNRAP. The CDR3 DNA reads as TGTGCTGGTGGTTTGGTACTCCCTAGCGGGAGGAAGACCCAGTACTTC. As protein: CAGGLVLPSGRKTQYF.

This clonotype was detected many times. The chain links TRBV20-1 to TRBJ2-5; 7 positions agree with TRBD1. The CDR3 is made up of 13 amino acids. Germline trimming cut 6 bases from V and 0 bases from J; bases unmatched to any gene: 4. Germline assignment: CDR1 DFQATT and CDR2 SNEGSKA (reference sequence). CDR3 nucleotides: TGCAGTGCCGGGACAGCATACCAAGAGACCCAGTACTTC. Encoded protein: CSAGTAYQETQYF.

This clonotype was picked up many times. Mismatch with germline at one junction end may stem from a read error. The rearrangement links TRBV2 to TRBJ2-1, with 7 positions matching TRBD1. The CDR3 contains 13 residues. Germline lookup yields CDR1 SNHLY and CDR2 FYNNEI. The DNA of the CDR3 is TGTGCCAGCTGTGACTCAGGGGGAAATGAGCAGTTCTTC. Translating gives CASCDSGGNEQFF.

This clonotype was counted at least ten times. J is TRBJ2-5 and V is TRBV20-1; no definite D call. Per germline, CDR1 DFQATT and CDR2 SNEGSKA (reference sequence). The V end lost 3 bases, the J end lost 5 bases, and 4 bases lay between the germline ends. The CDR3 consists of 10 residues. The chain's CDR3 is CSASKETQYF. The DNA for the CDR3 is TGCAGTGCTAGCAAGGAGACCCAGTACTTC.

The rearrangement links TRBV7-2 to TRBJ2-4; TRBD1 matches at 10 bases. J gave up 0 bases and V 5 bases, and 7 bases lay outside the gene matches. CDR1 and CDR2 (germline): SGHTA, FQGNSA. The CDR3 has 17 amino acids. CDR3 sequence reads: CASSMGTGVIAKNIQYF. DNA for the CDR3: TGTGCCAGCAGCATGGGGACAGGGGTAATAGCCAAAAACATTCAGTACTTC.

V usage is TRBV5-1 and J usage is TRBJ2-1; D remains ambiguous. Trimming took 4 bases from V and 0 from J, leaving 14 bases between them. CDR1 and CDR2 (germline): SGHRS, YFSETQ. This CDR3 spans 16 amino acids. CDR3 nucleotides: TGCGCCAGCAGCCAAAGTCGTATCAGCTCCTACAATGAGCAGTTCTTC. Residues: CASSQSRISSYNEQFF.

In this sample, this clonotype turned up many times. The CDR3 DNA follows: TGTGCCAGCAGTAGATTGACAGGTGCCTACAATGAGCAGTTCTTC. Translated, it gives CASSRLTGAYNEQFF. The rearrangement uses TRBV6-1 and TRBJ2-1; D is possibly TRBD1 (6 bases). CDR1 MNHNS and CDR2 SASEGT come from the germline V gene. The CDR3 is 15 amino acids. Trimming took off 5 bases at V and 2 bases at J, with 13 bases between the two ends.

This clonotype was counted ten times or more. The chain couples TRBV11-2 to TRBJ2-1; 8 bases map to TRBD1. CDR1 is SGHAT and CDR2 is FQNNGV in the germline V gene. V lost 1 base to trimming and J lost 3 bases; unmatched junction nucleotides: 2. This CDR3 contains 15 residues. In nucleotides, the CDR3 is TGTGCCAGCAGCTTAGGACAGGGGTTCTACAATGAGCAGTTCTTC. It yields the protein CASSLGQGFYNEQFF.